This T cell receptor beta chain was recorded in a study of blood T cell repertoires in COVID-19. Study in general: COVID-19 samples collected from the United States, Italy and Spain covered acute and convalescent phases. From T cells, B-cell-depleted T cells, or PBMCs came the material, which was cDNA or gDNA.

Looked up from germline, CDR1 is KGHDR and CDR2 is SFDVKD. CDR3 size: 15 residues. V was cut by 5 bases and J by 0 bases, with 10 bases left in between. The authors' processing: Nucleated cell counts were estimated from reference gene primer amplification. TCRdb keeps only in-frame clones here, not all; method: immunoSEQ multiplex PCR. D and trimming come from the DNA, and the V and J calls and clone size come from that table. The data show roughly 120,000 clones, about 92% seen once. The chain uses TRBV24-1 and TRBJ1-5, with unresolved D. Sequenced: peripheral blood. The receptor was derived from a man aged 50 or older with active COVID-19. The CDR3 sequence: CATSGAGGSNQPQHF. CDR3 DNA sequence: TGTGCCACCAGTGGGGCGGGCGGTAGCAATCAGCCCCAGCATTTT.